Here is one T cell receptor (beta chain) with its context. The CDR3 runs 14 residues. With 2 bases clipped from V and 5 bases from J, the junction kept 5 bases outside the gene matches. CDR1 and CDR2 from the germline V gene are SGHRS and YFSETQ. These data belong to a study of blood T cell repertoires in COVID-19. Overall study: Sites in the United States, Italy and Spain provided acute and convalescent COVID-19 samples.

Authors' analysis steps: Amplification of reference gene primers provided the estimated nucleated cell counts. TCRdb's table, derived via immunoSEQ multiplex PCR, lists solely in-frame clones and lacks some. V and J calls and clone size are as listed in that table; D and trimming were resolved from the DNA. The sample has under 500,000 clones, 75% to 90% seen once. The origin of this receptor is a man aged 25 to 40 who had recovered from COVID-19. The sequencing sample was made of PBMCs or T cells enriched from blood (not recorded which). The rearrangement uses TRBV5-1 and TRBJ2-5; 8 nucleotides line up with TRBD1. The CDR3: CASSFQGQAETQYF. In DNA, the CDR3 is TGCGCCAGCAGCTTTCAGGGACAGGCGGAGACCCAGTACTTC.